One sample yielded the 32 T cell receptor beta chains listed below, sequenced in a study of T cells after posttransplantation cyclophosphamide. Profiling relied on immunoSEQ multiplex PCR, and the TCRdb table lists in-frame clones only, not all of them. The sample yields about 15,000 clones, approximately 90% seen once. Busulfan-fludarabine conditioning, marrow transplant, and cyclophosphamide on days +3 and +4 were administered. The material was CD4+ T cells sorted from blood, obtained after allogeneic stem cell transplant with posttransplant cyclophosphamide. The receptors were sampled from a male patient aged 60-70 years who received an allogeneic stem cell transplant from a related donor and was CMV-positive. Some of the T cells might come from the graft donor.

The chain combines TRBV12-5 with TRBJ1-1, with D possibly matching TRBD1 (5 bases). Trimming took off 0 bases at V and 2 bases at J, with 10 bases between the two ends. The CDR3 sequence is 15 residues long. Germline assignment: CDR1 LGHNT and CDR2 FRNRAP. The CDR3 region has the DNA TGTGCTAGTGGTTTGGTAATCGGACATAACACTGAAGCTTTCTTT. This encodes CASGLVIGHNTEAFF. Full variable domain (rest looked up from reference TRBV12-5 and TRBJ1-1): DARVTQTPRHKVTEMGQEVTMRCQPILGHNTVFWYRQTMMQGLELLAYFRNRAPLDDSGMPKDRFSAEMPDATLATLKIQPSEPRDSAVYFCASGLVIGHNTEAFFGQGTRLTVV.

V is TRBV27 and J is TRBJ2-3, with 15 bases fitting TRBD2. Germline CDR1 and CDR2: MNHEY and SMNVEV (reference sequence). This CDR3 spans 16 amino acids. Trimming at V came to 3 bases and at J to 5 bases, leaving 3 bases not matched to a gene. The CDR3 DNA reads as TGTGCCAGCAGTTTCGGACTAGCGGGGGGGCAAGATACGCAGTATTTT. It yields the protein CASSFGLAGGQDTQYF.

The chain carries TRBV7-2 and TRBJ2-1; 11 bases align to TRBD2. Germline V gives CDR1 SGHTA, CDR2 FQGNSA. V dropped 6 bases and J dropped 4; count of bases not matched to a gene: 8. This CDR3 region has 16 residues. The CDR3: CASRLTSGGTYNEQFF. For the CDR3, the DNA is TGTGCCAGCAGACTAACTAGCGGGGGAACTTACAATGAGCAGTTCTTC.

Here the CDR3 DNA reads TGTGCCAGCAGTTCCCTAGCGGGGGGATCCTACAATGAGCAGTTCTTC. This gives the protein CASSSLAGGSYNEQFF. The chain recombines TRBV6-6 with TRBJ2-1; 11 bases line up with TRBD2. V gave up 4 bases and J gave up 1 base; unmatched junction bases: 3. Germline V gene data show CDR1 as MNHNY and CDR2 as SVGAGI (reference sequence). This CDR3 comprises 16 residues.

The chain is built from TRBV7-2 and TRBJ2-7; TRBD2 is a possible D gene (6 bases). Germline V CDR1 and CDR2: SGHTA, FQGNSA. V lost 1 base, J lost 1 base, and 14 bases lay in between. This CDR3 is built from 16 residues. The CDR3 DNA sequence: TGTGCCAGCAGCTTAGTGGGAGGTGGGGATTCCTACGAGCAGTACTTC. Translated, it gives CASSLVGGGDSYEQYF.

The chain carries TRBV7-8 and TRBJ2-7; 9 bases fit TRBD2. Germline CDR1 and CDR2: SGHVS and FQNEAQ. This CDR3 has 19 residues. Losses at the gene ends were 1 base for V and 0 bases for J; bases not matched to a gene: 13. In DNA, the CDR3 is TGTGCCAGCAGCTTAGTTCGGTTCCTAGCGGGGCAGCCCTCCTACGAGCAGTACTTC. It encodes CASSLVRFLAGQPSYEQYF.

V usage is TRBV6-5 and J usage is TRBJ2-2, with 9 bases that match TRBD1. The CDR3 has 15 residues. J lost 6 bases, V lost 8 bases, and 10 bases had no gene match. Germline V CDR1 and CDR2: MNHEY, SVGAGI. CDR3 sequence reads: CASGRDRVRAGELFF. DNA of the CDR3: TGTGCCAGCGGCCGGGACAGGGTTAGGGCCGGGGAGCTGTTTTTT.

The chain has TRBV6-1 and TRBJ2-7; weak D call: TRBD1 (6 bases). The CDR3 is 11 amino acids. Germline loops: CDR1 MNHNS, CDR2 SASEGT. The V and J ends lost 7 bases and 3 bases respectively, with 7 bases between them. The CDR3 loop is CASTGDYEQYF. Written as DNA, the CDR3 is TGTGCCAGCACAGGGGACTACGAGCAGTACTTC.

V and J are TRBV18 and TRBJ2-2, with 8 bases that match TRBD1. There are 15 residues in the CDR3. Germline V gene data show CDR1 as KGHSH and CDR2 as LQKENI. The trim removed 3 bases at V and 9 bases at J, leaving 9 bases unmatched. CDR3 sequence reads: CASSPNQGQERELFF. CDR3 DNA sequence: TGTGCCAGCTCACCGAACCAGGGACAGGAGAGGGAGCTGTTTTTT.

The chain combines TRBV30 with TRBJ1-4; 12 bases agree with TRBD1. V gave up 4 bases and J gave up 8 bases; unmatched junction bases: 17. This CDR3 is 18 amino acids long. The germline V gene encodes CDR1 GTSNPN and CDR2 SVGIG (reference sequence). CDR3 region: CAWNGHPGQGASGEKLFF. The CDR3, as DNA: TGTGCCTGGAATGGTCATCCGGGACAGGGGGCGTCGGGGGAAAAACTGTTTTTT.

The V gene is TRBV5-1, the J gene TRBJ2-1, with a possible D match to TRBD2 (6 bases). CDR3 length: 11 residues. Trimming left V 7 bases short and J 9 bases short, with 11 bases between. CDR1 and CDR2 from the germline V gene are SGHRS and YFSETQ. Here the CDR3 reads CASRGSFEQFF. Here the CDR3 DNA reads TGCGCCAGCCGGGGGAGCTTTGAGCAGTTCTTC. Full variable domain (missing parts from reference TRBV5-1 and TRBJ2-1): KAGVTQTPRYLIKTRGQQVTLSCSPISGHRSVSWYQQTPGQGLQFLFEYFSETQRNKGNFPGRFSGRQFSNSRSEMNVSTLELGDSALYLCASRGSFEQFFGPGTRLTVL.

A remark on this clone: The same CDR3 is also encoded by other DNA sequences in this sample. The CDR3 nucleotides read TGTGCCAGCAGCCAAGACAGGGGAAGCTACTCCCCCCTCCACTTT. This sequence encodes CASSQDRGSYSPLHF. The chain joins TRBV4-2 to TRBJ1-6; D possibly corresponds to TRBD1 (6 bases). Germline values: CDR1 LGHNA, CDR2 YNFKEQ. Deletions cut 0 bases from V and 13 bases from J, with 16 bases between. The CDR3 extends over 15 amino acids.

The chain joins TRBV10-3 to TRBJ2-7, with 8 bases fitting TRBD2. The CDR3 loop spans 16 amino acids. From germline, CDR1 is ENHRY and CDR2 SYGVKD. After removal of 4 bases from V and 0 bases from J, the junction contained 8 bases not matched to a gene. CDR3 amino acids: CAISVGAGTSSYEQYF. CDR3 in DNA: TGTGCCATCAGTGTCGGGGCCGGGACTAGCTCCTACGAGCAGTACTTC.

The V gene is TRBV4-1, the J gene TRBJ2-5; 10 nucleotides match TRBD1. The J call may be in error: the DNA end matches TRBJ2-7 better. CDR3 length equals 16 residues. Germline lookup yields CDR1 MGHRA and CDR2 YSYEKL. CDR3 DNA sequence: TGCGCCAGCAGCCCAGTCCTGGGACAGGGGTTCGACGAGCAGTACTTC. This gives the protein CASSPVLGQGFDEQYF.

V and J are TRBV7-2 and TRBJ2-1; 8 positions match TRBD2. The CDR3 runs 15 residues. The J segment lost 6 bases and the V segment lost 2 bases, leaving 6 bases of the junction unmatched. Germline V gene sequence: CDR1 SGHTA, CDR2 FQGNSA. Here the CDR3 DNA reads TGTGCCAGCAGCTTATGGGGCGGGGGGAGCAATGAGCAGTTCTTC. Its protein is CASSLWGGGSNEQFF. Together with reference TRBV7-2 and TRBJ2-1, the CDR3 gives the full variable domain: GAGVSQSPSNKVTEKGKDVELRCDPISGHTALYWYRQSLGQGLEFLIYFQGNSAPDKSGLPSDRFSAERTGGSVSTLTIQRTQQEDSAVYLCASSLWGGGSNEQFFGPGTRLTVL.

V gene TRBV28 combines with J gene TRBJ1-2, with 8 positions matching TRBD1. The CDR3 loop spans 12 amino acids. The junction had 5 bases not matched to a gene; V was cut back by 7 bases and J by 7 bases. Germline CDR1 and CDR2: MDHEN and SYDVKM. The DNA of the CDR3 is TGTGCCAGCACGACAGGGGACAGTGGCTACACCTTC. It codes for CASTTGDSGYTF.

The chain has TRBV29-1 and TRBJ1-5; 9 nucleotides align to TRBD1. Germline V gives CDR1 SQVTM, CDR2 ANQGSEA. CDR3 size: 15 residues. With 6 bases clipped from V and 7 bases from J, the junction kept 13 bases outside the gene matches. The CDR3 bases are TGCAGCGTCCGCCTACAGGGGGCAGGTCTCCAGCCCCAGCATTTT. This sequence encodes CSVRLQGAGLQPQHF. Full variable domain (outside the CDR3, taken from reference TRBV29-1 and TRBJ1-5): SAVISQKPSRDICQRGTSLTIQCQVDSQVTMMFWYRQQPGQSLTLIATANQGSEATYESGFVIDKFPISRPNLTFSTLTVSNMSPEDSSIYLCSVRLQGAGLQPQHFGDGTRLSIL.

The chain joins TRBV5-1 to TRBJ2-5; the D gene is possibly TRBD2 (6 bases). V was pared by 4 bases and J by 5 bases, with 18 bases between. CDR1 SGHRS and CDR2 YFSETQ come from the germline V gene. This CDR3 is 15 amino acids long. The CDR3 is CASSTGTAWVETQYF. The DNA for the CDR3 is TGCGCCAGCAGCACCGGGACTGCTTGGGTGGAGACCCAGTACTTC.

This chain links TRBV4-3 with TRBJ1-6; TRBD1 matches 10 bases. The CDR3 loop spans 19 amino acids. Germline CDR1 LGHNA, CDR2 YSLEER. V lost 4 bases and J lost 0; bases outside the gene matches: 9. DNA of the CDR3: TGCGCCAGCAGCCTAGCGCTTCGACAGGGGGCCTCCTATAATTCACCCCTCCACTTT. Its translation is CASSLALRQGASYNSPLHF.

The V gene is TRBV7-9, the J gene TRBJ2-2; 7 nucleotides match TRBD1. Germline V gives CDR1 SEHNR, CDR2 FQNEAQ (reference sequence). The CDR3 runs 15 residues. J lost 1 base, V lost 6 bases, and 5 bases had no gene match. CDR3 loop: CASRRNRGNTGELFF. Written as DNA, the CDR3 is TGTGCCAGCAGGAGGAACAGGGGGAACACCGGGGAGCTGTTTTTT.

CDR3 residues: CASSPETNYGYTF. The CDR3 DNA follows: TGTGCCAGCTCACCGGAGACTAACTATGGCTACACCTTC. This rearrangement joins TRBV18 to TRBJ1-2; D gene ambiguous. V lost 3 bases, J lost 0 bases, and 5 bases lay in between. The CDR3 extends over 13 amino acids. CDR1 and CDR2 (germline): KGHSH, LQKENI.

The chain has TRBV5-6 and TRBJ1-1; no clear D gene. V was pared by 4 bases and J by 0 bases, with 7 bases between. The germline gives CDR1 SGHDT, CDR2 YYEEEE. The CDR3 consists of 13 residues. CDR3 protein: CASSGDLNTEAFF. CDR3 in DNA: TGTGCCAGCAGCGGCGACTTGAACACTGAAGCTTTCTTT.

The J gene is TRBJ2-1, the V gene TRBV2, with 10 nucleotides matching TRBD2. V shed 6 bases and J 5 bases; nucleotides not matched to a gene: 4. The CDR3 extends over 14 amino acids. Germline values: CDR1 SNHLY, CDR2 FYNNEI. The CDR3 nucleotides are TGTGCCAGCAGAGTAGCGGGGGGACACAATGAGCAGTTCTTC. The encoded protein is CASRVAGGHNEQFF. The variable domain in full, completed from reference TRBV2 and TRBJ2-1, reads EPEVTQTPSHQVTQMGQEVILRCVPISNHLYFYWYRQILGQKVEFLVSFYNNEISEKSEIFDDQFSVERPDGSNFTLKIRSTKLEDSAMYFCASRVAGGHNEQFFGPGTRLTVL.

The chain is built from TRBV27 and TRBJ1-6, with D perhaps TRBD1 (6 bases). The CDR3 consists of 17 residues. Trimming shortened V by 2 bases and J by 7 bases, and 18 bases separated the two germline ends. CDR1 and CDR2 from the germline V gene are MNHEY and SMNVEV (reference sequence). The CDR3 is CASSLLGRGGLNSPLHF. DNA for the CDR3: TGTGCCAGCAGTTTACTTGGTAGAGGGGGTTTGAATTCACCCCTCCACTTT.

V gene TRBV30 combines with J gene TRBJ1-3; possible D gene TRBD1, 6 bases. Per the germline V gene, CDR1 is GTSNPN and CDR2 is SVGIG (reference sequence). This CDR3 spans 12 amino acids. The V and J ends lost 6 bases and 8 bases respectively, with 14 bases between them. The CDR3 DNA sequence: TGTGCCTGCTCAGGGGAGGGATACACCATATATTTT. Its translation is CACSGEGYTIYF.

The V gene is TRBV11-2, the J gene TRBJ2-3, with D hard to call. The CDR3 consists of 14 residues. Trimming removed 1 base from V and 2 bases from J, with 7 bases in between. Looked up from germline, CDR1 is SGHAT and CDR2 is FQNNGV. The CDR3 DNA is TGTGCCAGCAGCTTAGTCAGAAACACAGATACGCAGTATTTT. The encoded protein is CASSLVRNTDTQYF.

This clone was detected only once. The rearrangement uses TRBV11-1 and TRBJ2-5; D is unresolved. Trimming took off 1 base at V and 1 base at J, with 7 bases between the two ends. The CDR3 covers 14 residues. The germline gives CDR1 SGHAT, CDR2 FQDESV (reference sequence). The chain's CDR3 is CASSLGAIQETQYF. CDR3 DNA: TGTGCCAGCAGCTTAGGAGCGATCCAAGAGACCCAGTACTTC. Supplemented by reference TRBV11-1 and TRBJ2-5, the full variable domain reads EAEVAQSPRYKITEKSQAVAFWCDPISGHATLYWYRQILGQGPELLVQFQDESVVDDSQLPKDRFSAERLKGVDSTLKIQPAELGDSAMYLCASSLGAIQETQYFGPGTRLLVL.

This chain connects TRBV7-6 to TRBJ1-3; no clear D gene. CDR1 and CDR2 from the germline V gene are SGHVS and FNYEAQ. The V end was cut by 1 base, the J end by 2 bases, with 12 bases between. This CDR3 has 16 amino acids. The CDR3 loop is CASSLETPEAGNTIYF. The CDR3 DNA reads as TGTGCCAGCAGCTTAGAAACCCCGGAGGCTGGAAACACCATATATTTT.

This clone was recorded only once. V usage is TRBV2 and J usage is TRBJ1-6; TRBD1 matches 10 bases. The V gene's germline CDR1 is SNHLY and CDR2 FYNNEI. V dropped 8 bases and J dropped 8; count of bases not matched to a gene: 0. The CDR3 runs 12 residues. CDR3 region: CASGTGDSPLHF. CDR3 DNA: TGTGCCAGCGGGACAGGGGATTCACCCCTCCACTTT.

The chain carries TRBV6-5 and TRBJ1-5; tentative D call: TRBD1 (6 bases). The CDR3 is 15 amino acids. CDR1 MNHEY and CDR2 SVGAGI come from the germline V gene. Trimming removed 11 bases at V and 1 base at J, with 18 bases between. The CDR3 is CAASTGGWSNQPQHF. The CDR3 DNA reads TGTGCCGCCTCGACTGGGGGCTGGAGCAATCAGCCCCAGCATTTT.

The CDR3 nucleotides are TGCGCCAGCAGCTCGGGGGCGGGGGGTCCCTCCTCCCTTGGGGATGAGCAGTTCTTC. It specifies CASSSGAGGPSSLGDEQFF. This chain links TRBV5-1 with TRBJ2-1; TRBD2 agrees at 8 bases. V gave up 3 bases and J gave up 8 bases; unmatched junction bases: 22. Per the germline V gene, CDR1 is SGHRS and CDR2 is YFSETQ. The CDR3 is made up of 19 amino acids. Combining the CDR3 with reference TRBV5-1 and TRBJ2-1 gives the whole variable domain KAGVTQTPRYLIKTRGQQVTLSCSPISGHRSVSWYQQTPGQGLQFLFEYFSETQRNKGNFPGRFSGRQFSNSRSEMNVSTLELGDSALYLCASSSGAGGPSSLGDEQFFGPGTRLTVL.

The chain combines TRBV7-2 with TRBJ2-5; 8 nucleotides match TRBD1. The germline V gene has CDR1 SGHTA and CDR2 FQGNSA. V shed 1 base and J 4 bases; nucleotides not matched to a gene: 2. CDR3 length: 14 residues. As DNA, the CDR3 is TGTGCCAGCAGCTTAGGAACAGGGGGAGAGACCCAGTACTTC. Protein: CASSLGTGGETQYF.